This is a list of T cell receptor beta chains from one sample in a study of regulatory T cells in long-lasting Graves disease. Using its own MiXCR run on the multiplex PCR reads, TCRdb lists one record per CDR3 protein. The table includes around 450,000 distinct CDR3 sequences, 20% to 25% detected once. The specimen was peripheral blood mononuclear cells (PBMCs), collected when the disease was refractory, from a patient treated with antithyroid drugs. The receptors were gathered from a female donor with Graves disease. Each CDR3 is given with its conserved first and last residue.

j_call: TRBJ1-1; v_call: TRBV11-2; cdr3_aa: CASSSFMGLTANTEAFF
j_call: TRBJ1-5; v_call: TRBV19; cdr3_aa: CASSPLRDSNQPQHF
j_call: TRBJ2-2; v_call: TRBV27; cdr3_aa: CASTFWGNTGELFF
j_call: TRBJ1-3; v_call: TRBV28; cdr3_aa: CASSPGVGNTMYF
j_call: TRBJ2-5; v_call: TRBV20-1; cdr3_aa: CSATKTAGTGGETQYF
j_call: TRBJ2-2; v_call: TRBV19; cdr3_aa: CASRWDRAFPGPGELFF
j_call: TRBJ1-6; v_call: TRBV5-6; cdr3_aa: CASSGGTGIGSPLHF
j_call: TRBJ2-7; v_call: TRBV12-3/TRBV12-4; cdr3_aa: CASSSPGVSYEQYF
j_call: TRBJ1-2; v_call: TRBV6-2/TRBV6-3; cdr3_aa: CASSYDQGAHPIGYTF
j_call: TRBJ2-7; v_call: TRBV29-1; cdr3_aa: CSVGTTDSYEQYF
j_call: TRBJ1-3; v_call: TRBV5-1; cdr3_aa: CASSIGESGNTIYF
j_call: TRBJ2-1; v_call: TRBV19; cdr3_aa: CASKPQGELNEQFF
j_call: TRBJ1-1; v_call: TRBV28; cdr3_aa: CASSLGGVGNTEAFF
j_call: TRBJ2-6; v_call: TRBV2; cdr3_aa: CASSEWAGANVLTF
j_call: TRBJ2-7; v_call: TRBV20-1; cdr3_aa: CSAKASGANSYEQYF
j_call: TRBJ1-6; v_call: TRBV6-2/TRBV6-3; cdr3_aa: CASSYSDRPGSPLHF
j_call: TRBJ2-6; v_call: TRBV20-1; cdr3_aa: CSARGISQAGANVLTF
j_call: TRBJ2-7; v_call: TRBV3-1; cdr3_aa: CASSQDRNRAYEQYF
j_call: TRBJ2-6; v_call: TRBV28; cdr3_aa: CASSLAGRAGANVLTF
j_call: TRBJ2-1; v_call: TRBV12-3/TRBV12-4; cdr3_aa: CASIKGGGFNNEQFF
j_call: TRBJ1-2; v_call: TRBV3-1; cdr3_aa: CASSQAGADGYTF
j_call: TRBJ1-5; v_call: TRBV28; cdr3_aa: CASRGGVNQPQHF
j_call: TRBJ1-2; v_call: TRBV28; cdr3_aa: CASSSPGTGESRGYTF
j_call: TRBJ1-5; v_call: TRBV12-3/TRBV12-4; cdr3_aa: CASSLPLAGNQPQHF
j_call: TRBJ2-7; v_call: TRBV6-1; cdr3_aa: CASSGLAGGPHEQYF
j_call: TRBJ2-7; v_call: TRBV9; cdr3_aa: CASSVGLAGAYEQYF
j_call: TRBJ2-1; v_call: TRBV12-3/TRBV12-4; cdr3_aa: CASSLTPINEQFF
j_call: TRBJ1-6; v_call: TRBV28; cdr3_aa: CASSPLGRSPLHF